Listed here is a single TCR beta chain. This sample was taken from a study of shared clonotypes between healthy human individuals. Trimming cost V 5 bases and J 5 bases, with 13 bases left between them. This CDR3 region has 13 residues. Germline V gives CDR1 SGHRS, CDR2 YFSETQ. Adult Caucasians living in Nashville, Tennessee made up all of the donors. Method: immunoSEQ multiplex PCR; TCRdb's copy keeps in-frame clones and lacks some. The sample includes roughly 2,500,000 clones, 90% to 95% seen only once; the top ten take about 0.39%. The receptor's source is a man aged 18 to 29 in good health. Some clones in this sample may be carry-over from other donors' samples. This chain connects TRBV5-1 to TRBJ1-2, with D possibly being TRBD1 (5 bases). The sequenced material came from naive CD4+ T cells from PBMCs. Subset denoted: CD45RA+ positively selected. DNA for the CDR3: TGCGCCAGCAGGTGGGGGTTCTCTTATGGCTACACCTTC. Its protein product is CASRWGFSYGYTF.